This entry concerns a single T cell receptor (beta chain). Its antigen is currently unknown. The sample is drawn from a study of T cells expressing NK-cell markers. Overall study: The TCR beta repertoires were obtained from sorted CD3+CD56+NKG2C+, CD3+CD56+NKG2C- and CD3+CD56-NKG2C+ T cells. Seven donors tested HCMV-seropositive and one tested seronegative among the eight sequenced. Study-level results: In several donors, dominant clonotypes made up about 25-65% of CD3+CD56-NKG2C+ cells. Top CD8+ clonotypes included the dominant CD3+CD56+NKG2C+ clonotypes in five to seven donors.

From its re-call of the 5' RACE reads, TCRdb lists each CDR3 protein once, without DNA. The specimen's table records some 390,000 distinct CDR3 sequences. Germline CDR1 and CDR2: SGHNT and YENEEA. CDR3 length: 19 residues. The specimen was blood T cells: a sorted CD56 or NKG2C T cell subset, CD4+ or CD8+ T cells, or bulk PBMC T cells (not recorded which). V is TRBV11-3 and J is TRBJ2-2; TCRdb's D call of TRBD2 is untestable without DNA. This TCR derives from a woman aged 45-60 years in good health. The CDR3 region is CASSLDRVGGMRDTGELFF. The whole variable domain, remainder taken from reference TRBV11-3 and TRBJ2-2, is EAGVVQSPRYKIIEKKQPVAFWCNPISGHNTLYWYLQNLGQGPELLIRYENEEAVDDSQLPKDRFSAERLKGVDSTLKIQPAELGDSAVYLCASSLDRVGGMRDTGELFFGEGSRLTVL.